This note documents a single T cell receptor (beta chain) sequence. Generated by immunoSEQ multiplex PCR, the TCRdb table keeps only in-frame clones and is missing some. The table lists over 85,000 clones, about 83% of them singletons, with over 15% in the top ten. Unmatched junction bases numbered 11, after V lost 5 bases and J lost 1 base. Germline V gene data show CDR1 as SEHNR and CDR2 as FQNEAQ (reference sequence). The CDR3 totals 17 residues. This record comes from a study of blood T cell repertoires in COVID-19. Overall study: Material from acute and convalescent COVID-19 was sourced from the United States, Italy and Spain. PBMCs, B-cell-depleted T cells, or T cells were the source of the cDNA or gDNA that made up the material.

The TCR comes from a human donor in a cohort sampled during active COVID-19. Sequencing used peripheral blood. The V call is TRBV7-9, the J call TRBJ2-1; TRBD2 agrees at 7 bases. Here the CDR3 reads CASSPYTGRGSYNEQFF. The CDR3 DNA reads as TGTGCCAGCAGCCCATATACGGGGCGGGGGTCCTACAATGAGCAGTTCTTC.